The clone carrying this T cell receptor (beta chain) was seen only a few times. The source of the sample is a study of regulatory T cells in long-lasting Graves disease. V lost 4 bases, J lost 4 bases, and 21 bases stayed unmatched. CDR3 length: 20 amino acids. Germline CDR1 and CDR2: MNHNS and SASEGT. Construction of the TCR beta libraries employed iRepertoire HTBI primers in conjunction with Arm-PCR of CDR3 regions. One entry per CDR3 protein results from TCRdb running MiXCR on the multiplex PCR reads. The sample lists 450,000 to 500,000 distinct CDR3 sequences; 16% were seen once. Noted time point: newly diagnosed GD, antithyroid drugs for less than 3 months. PBMCs were the source of the RNA used for TCR sequencing. In addition, the sample was reused for a study of T cells in Graves' hyperthyroidism and ophthalmopathy. That work contributes: Uncontrolled infection, other autoimmune disease, pregnancy or lactation disqualified patients from enrolment.

Sequencing used peripheral blood mononuclear cells (PBMCs), obtained at new diagnosis, from a patient treated with antithyroid drugs. This receptor was taken from a middle-aged man with Graves disease. This chain joins TRBV6-1 and TRBJ2-1; 8 bases agree with TRBD2. This CDR3 reads CASSVPSGQGSLHGYNEQFF. The CDR3 DNA reads as TGTGCCAGCAGTGTCCCTAGCGGGCAAGGGTCCCTCCATGGTTACAATGAGCAGTTCTTC.